This T cell receptor (beta chain) was obtained from a study of spatial heterogeneity in lung cancer. Study-wide context: As counted in raw reads, each unique TCR and UMI combination appeared more than ten times on average. Notes on the study in general: Blood carried ubiquitous expanded tumor TCRs more at resection than follow-up.

Regarding time point: blood at routine non-recurrence follow-up after resection. The authors sequenced whole RNA from tumor, nontumor lung or frozen PBMC without sorting. Single TCR cDNA molecules each had their own unique molecular identifier. TCRdb reanalysed the 5' RACE reads using MiXCR and keeps one entry per CDR3 protein. The sample contains fewer than 100,000 distinct CDR3 sequences, just under 20% of which appear only once. As concerns this clonotype: Its specificity is unknown.

The CDR3 totals 15 residues. Trimming took 3 bases from V and 1 from J, leaving 14 bases between them. The V gene's germline CDR1 is DFQATT and CDR2 SNEGSKA (reference sequence). This chain connects TRBV20-1 to TRBJ2-3, with D tentatively TRBD1 (6 bases). The sequences come from PBMCs, collected at follow-up. The sequence was collected from a male donor with early-stage non-small cell lung cancer. The CDR3 loop is CSASRTGSGTDTQYF. The CDR3, as DNA: TGCAGTGCTAGCCGTACAGGGTCTGGCACAGATACGCAGTATTTT.